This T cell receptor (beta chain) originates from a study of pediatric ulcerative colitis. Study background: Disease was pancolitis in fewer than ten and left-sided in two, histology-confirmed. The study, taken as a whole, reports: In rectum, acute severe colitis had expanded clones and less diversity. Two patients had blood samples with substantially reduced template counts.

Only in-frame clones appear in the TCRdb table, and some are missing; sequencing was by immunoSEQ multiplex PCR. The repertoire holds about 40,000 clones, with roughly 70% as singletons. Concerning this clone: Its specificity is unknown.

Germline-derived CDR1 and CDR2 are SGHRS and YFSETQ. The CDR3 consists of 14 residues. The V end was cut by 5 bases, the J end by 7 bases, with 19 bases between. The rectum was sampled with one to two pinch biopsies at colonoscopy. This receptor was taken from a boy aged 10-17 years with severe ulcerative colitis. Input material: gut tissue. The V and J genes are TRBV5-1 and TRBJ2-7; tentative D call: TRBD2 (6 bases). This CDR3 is CASSPGLARQEQYF. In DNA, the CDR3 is TGCGCCAGCAGTCCGGGACTCGCCCGGCAGGAGCAGTACTTC.